One and the same sample provided the 20 T cell receptor beta chains below, sequenced in a study of T cells in Graves' hyperthyroidism and ophthalmopathy. Amplification yielded TCR beta CDR3 regions, with RNA transcripts as the source. The HTBI primer set drove a first-round RT-PCR of the TCR CDR3. Via MiXCR, TCRdb re-called the multiplex PCR reads, giving one row per CDR3 protein. The data contain under 450,000 distinct CDR3 sequences, 15% to 18% of them singletons. Sequenced: blood. The receptors were sampled from a young woman with Graves' hyperthyroidism.

The table lists this clonotype with many counts. This chain uses TRBV7-9 with TRBJ2-5, with 7 bases aligning to TRBD2. The CDR3 is 16 amino acids. Germline V gene data show CDR1 as SEHNR and CDR2 as FQNEAQ (reference sequence). Trimming removed 5 bases from V and 4 bases from J; junction bases left unmatched: 13. The CDR3 spells CASSVFGGSVGETQYF. Here the CDR3 DNA reads TGTGCCAGCAGCGTCTTTGGCGGGAGTGTTGGAGAGACCCAGTACTTC. Variable domain in full (rest from reference TRBV7-9 and TRBJ2-5): DTGVSQNPRHKITKRGQNVTFRCDPISEHNRLYWYRQTLGQGPEFLTYFQNEAQLEKSRLLSDRFSAERPKGSFSTLEIQRTEQGDSAMYLCASSVFGGSVGETQYFGPGTRLLVL.

This clonotype was found many times. The J gene is TRBJ1-5, the V gene TRBV10-3; a possible D gene is TRBD1 (6 bases). This CDR3 spans 14 amino acids. Germline V gene sequence: CDR1 ENHRY, CDR2 SYGVKD. Deletions cut 10 bases from V and 3 bases from J, with 16 bases between. The CDR3 nucleotides read TGTGCCACCTGGTCGGGGGGCAACAATCAGCCCCAGCATTTT. It is translated as CATWSGGNNQPQHF.

This clonotype was recorded many times. The J gene is TRBJ2-6, the V gene TRBV19; TRBD1 or TRBD2 may be the D gene (5 bases each). V dropped 3 bases and J dropped 2 bases, with 17 bases sitting between them. The CDR3 extends over 18 amino acids. The V gene's germline CDR1 is LNHDA and CDR2 SQIVND (reference sequence). The CDR3 region is CASSIIPKGPAGANVLTF. The CDR3 bases are TGTGCCAGTAGTATTATCCCTAAGGGACCAGCTGGGGCCAACGTCCTGACTTTC.

J is TRBJ2-1 and V is TRBV20-1; 7 bases match TRBD1. Germline V gene lookup returns CDR1 DFQATT and CDR2 SNEGSKA (reference sequence). The CDR3 is 16 amino acids. J was trimmed by 0 bases and V by 3 bases; bases with no gene match: 8. The CDR3 bases are TGCAGTGCTAGGGCCCCAGGGGGTGTCTCCTACAATGAGCAGTTCTTC. It codes for CSARAPGGVSYNEQFF.

The table lists this clonotype with a few counts. The chain uses TRBV29-1 and TRBJ2-1, with TRBD1 identical over 7 bases. Trimming cost V 4 bases and J 0 bases; bases outside gene matches: 9. CDR3 length equals 16 residues. Germline V gene sequence: CDR1 SQVTM, CDR2 ANQGSEA. The CDR3 sequence is CSVGPRDRVSYNEQFF. CDR3 DNA: TGCAGCGTTGGCCCCCGAGACAGGGTCTCCTACAATGAGCAGTTCTTC.

This rearrangement joins TRBV10-3 to TRBJ1-5; D unclear. Germline V CDR1 and CDR2: ENHRY, SYGVKD. The CDR3 has 12 amino acids. V was clipped by 3 bases and J by 5 bases, with 5 bases between them. The CDR3 bases are TGTGCCATCAGTGACCATGATCAGCCCCAGCATTTT. Translated: CAISDHDQPQHF.

This chain uses TRBV28 with TRBJ2-5; 7 bases are shared with TRBD1. The CDR3 consists of 14 residues. Germline CDR1 and CDR2: MDHEN and SYDVKM. V was clipped by 5 bases and J by 5 bases; unmatched bases: 8. The DNA of the CDR3 is TGTGCCAGCAGTCCGGGGACAGAGTTGGAGACCCAGTACTTC. It yields the protein CASSPGTELETQYF.

This clonotype was recorded a few times. The chain combines TRBV15 with TRBJ2-6; D unresolved. The CDR3 loop spans 16 amino acids. The ends were cut back, 1 base at V and 0 bases at J, with 7 bases in the middle. The germline CDR1 and CDR2 sequences are LNHNV and YYDKDF (reference sequence). CDR3 coding DNA: TGTGCCACCAGCAGAGGCAAGAGCTCTGGGGCCAACGTCCTGACTTTC. This sequence encodes CATSRGKSSGANVLTF.

There are a few counts of this clonotype. The chain has TRBV4-2 and TRBJ2-6; D may match TRBD1 or TRBD2 (5 bases each). The CDR3 length is 18 residues. Germline-derived CDR1 and CDR2 are LGHNA and YNFKEQ. Trimming left V 4 bases short and J 0 bases short, with 16 bases between. CDR3 protein: CASSRNRLGSSGANVLTF. CDR3 nucleotide sequence: TGTGCCAGCAGCCGTAACAGGTTGGGGAGCTCTGGGGCCAACGTCCTGACTTTC.

At least ten counts were recorded for this clonotype. A much larger clone sits a single nucleotide away, making a read error possible. In nucleotides, the CDR3 is TGTGTCAGCAGCCCAGGGGGTTTACCCTACGAGCAGTACTTC. It encodes CVSSPGGLPYEQYF. The chain employs TRBV7-2 and TRBJ2-7; 7 positions agree with TRBD1. The V gene's germline CDR1 is SGHTA and CDR2 FQGNSA. The CDR3 spans 14 residues.

This clonotype appeared a few times. This CDR3 is CASGQGETQYF. CDR3 in DNA: TGTGCCAGTGGACAGGGGGAGACCCAGTACTTC. V is TRBV6-2 or TRBV6-3 and J is TRBJ2-5, with 9 bases lining up with TRBD1. Germline V gene data show CDR1 as MNHEY and CDR2 as SVGEGT. The CDR3 length is 11 residues. Trimming took 9 bases from V and 5 from J; bases not matched to a gene: 1.

In this sample, this clonotype turned up many times. The chain recombines TRBV24-1 with TRBJ2-3, with 10 bases fitting TRBD2. The trim removed 2 bases at V and 2 bases at J, leaving 6 bases unmatched. The CDR3 runs 17 residues. CDR1 is KGHDR and CDR2 is SFDVKD in the germline V gene. The CDR3 region is CATSDSSGSKYTDTQYF. For the CDR3, the DNA is TGTGCCACCAGTGATTCTAGCGGGAGTAAATACACAGATACGCAGTATTTT.

The rearrangement joins TRBV7-9 to TRBJ2-1; D call uncertain. This CDR3 region has 14 residues. The V end was cut by 6 bases, the J end by 8 bases, with 17 bases between. Germline CDR1 and CDR2: SEHNR and FQNEAQ (reference sequence). The DNA of the CDR3 is TGTGCCAGCAGGTTGAAGGTCCGTTGGGATGAGCAGTTCTTC. As protein: CASRLKVRWDEQFF. The full variable domain, rest sourced from reference TRBV7-9 and TRBJ2-1, is DTGVSQNPRHKITKRGQNVTFRCDPISEHNRLYWYRQTLGQGPEFLTYFQNEAQLEKSRLLSDRFSAERPKGSFSTLEIQRTEQGDSAMYLCASRLKVRWDEQFFGPGTRLTVL.

This clonotype was seen more than once but under ten times. This chain connects TRBV7-2 to TRBJ1-4, with D perhaps matching TRBD1 (5 bases). The CDR3 consists of 12 residues. V lost 5 bases and J 8 bases, leaving 9 bases between the germline ends. The germline CDR1 and CDR2 sequences are SGHTA and FQGNSA. The CDR3 protein is CASSHRGEKLFF. The CDR3 region has the DNA TGTGCCAGCAGCCATCGGGGGGAAAAACTGTTTTTT.

The rearrangement uses TRBV18 and TRBJ1-1; the D gene is possibly TRBD1 (5 bases). The germline V gene encodes CDR1 KGHSH and CDR2 LQKENI. V was clipped by 3 bases and J by 5 bases, with 13 bases between them. CDR3 length: 14 amino acids. CDR3 DNA: TGTGCCAGCTCACCCCCGGGGCAGGGAACTGAAGCTTTCTTT. Protein: CASSPPGQGTEAFF. Variable domain in full (rest from reference TRBV18 and TRBJ1-1): NAGVMQNPRHLVRRRGQEARLRCSPMKGHSHVYWYRQLPEEGLKFMVYLQKENIIDESGMPKERFSAEFPKEGPSILRIQQVVRGDSAAYFCASSPPGQGTEAFFGQGTRLTVV.

A few counts support this clonotype. The gene calls are TRBV3-1 and TRBJ1-1; TRBD1 aligns across 7 bases. Trimming removed 2 bases from V and 8 bases from J; junction bases left unmatched: 8. The V gene's germline CDR1 is LGHDT and CDR2 YNNKEL (reference sequence). This CDR3 has 14 residues. CDR3 region: CASSQHRQGGEAFF. The CDR3 bases are TGTGCCAGCAGCCAACACAGACAGGGTGGGGAAGCTTTCTTT.

There are many counts of this clonotype. The genes are TRBV28 and TRBJ2-4; D gene uncertain. The CDR3 contains 15 residues. Trimming left V 5 bases short and J 3 bases short, with 14 bases between. Germline assignment: CDR1 MDHEN and CDR2 SYDVKM. Here the CDR3 reads CASSPLLDGKNIQYF. The CDR3 coding sequence is TGTGCCAGCAGTCCCCTCTTGGACGGCAAAAACATTCAGTACTTC.

This chain links TRBV7-9 with TRBJ2-1; D is perhaps TRBD2 (6 bases). Trimming took 5 bases from V and 4 from J, leaving 24 bases between them. Germline CDR1 and CDR2: SEHNR and FQNEAQ (reference sequence). CDR3 size: 18 residues. CDR3 bases: TGTGCCAGCAGCCAAGAACCTTCCCGACTAGTCGGTTACAATGAGCAGTTCTTC. Translating gives CASSQEPSRLVGYNEQFF.

This clonotype has ten or more counts. The rearrangement joins TRBV11-2 to TRBJ2-5, with D unclear. This CDR3 comprises 14 residues. Germline assignment: CDR1 SGHAT and CDR2 FQNNGV. Trimming removed 1 base at V and 1 base at J, with 7 bases between. In nucleotides, the CDR3 is TGTGCCAGCAGCTTAGTGTGGTTCCAAGAGACCCAGTACTTC. As protein: CASSLVWFQETQYF.

This clonotype was counted many times. V usage is TRBV28 and J usage is TRBJ2-3; the match to TRBD2 covers 11 bases. This CDR3 contains 17 residues. The germline V gene has CDR1 MDHEN and CDR2 SYDVKM. Unmatched junction bases numbered 13, after V lost 7 bases and J lost 4 bases. The CDR3 DNA sequence: TGTGCCAGCACCGTTGGGGTAGCGGGAGGGCCAGCAGATACGCAGTATTTT. Translated, it gives CASTVGVAGGPADTQYF.